This passage covers 15 T cell receptor beta chains from one sample sequenced in a study of beta chain features in type 1 diabetes. Expressed TCRB transcripts were sequenced, since all the RNA that had been isolated was reverse transcribed. Clones were read by immunoSEQ multiplex PCR, and TCRdb kept only the in-frame ones, dropping some. The sample contains 810,000 or so clones, roughly 15% of which appear only once. Sequencing was performed on naive CD4+ T cells from blood. The receptors derive from a woman younger than 35 in good health.

This clone turned up a few times. The rearrangement uses TRBV15 and TRBJ1-2; D gene ambiguous. This CDR3 is 14 amino acids long. The V end lost 7 bases, the J end lost 0 bases, and 12 bases lay between the germline ends. The germline V gene has CDR1 LNHNV and CDR2 YYDKDF (reference sequence). The CDR3 spells CATTEGNSNYGYTF. The CDR3 DNA follows: TGTGCCACCACAGAAGGCAATTCTAACTATGGCTACACCTTC.

The gene calls are TRBV7-9 and TRBJ1-1; no clear D gene. CDR1 is SEHNR and CDR2 is FQNEAQ in the germline V gene (reference sequence). The CDR3 is made up of 13 amino acids. Trimming took off 6 bases at V and 0 bases at J, with 8 bases between the two ends. CDR3 in amino acids: CASRNTVNTEAFF. CDR3 nucleotides: TGTGCCAGCAGAAACACAGTGAACACTGAAGCTTTCTTT.

V and J are TRBV7-9 and TRBJ1-1, with no clear D. The CDR3 runs 13 residues. Germline V lookup: CDR1 SEHNR, CDR2 FQNEAQ (reference sequence). The V and J ends lost 1 base and 7 bases respectively, with 10 bases between them. CDR3 nucleotides: TGTGCCAGCAGCTTAGGCAGATGGGATGAAGCTTTCTTT. As protein: CASSLGRWDEAFF.

Only a few counts were recorded for this clone. The chain combines TRBV2 with TRBJ2-1, with a weak D call TRBD2 (6 bases). V was clipped by 11 bases and J by 6 bases, with 17 bases between them. The CDR3 extends over 13 amino acids. Germline CDR1 SNHLY, CDR2 FYNNEI. CDR3 residues: CAFLKDYFNEQFF. CDR3 sequence (DNA): TGTGCCTTCTTAAAGGACTATTTCAATGAGCAGTTCTTC.

J is TRBJ2-7 and V is TRBV28; D may be TRBD1 or TRBD2 (5 bases each). The V and J ends lost 6 bases and 4 bases respectively, with 16 bases between them. The germline gives CDR1 MDHEN, CDR2 SYDVKM. CDR3 length equals 14 residues. The CDR3 nucleotides are TGTGCCAGCAGCCCTACGGGGCCGTATTACGAGCAGTACTTC. It codes for CASSPTGPYYEQYF.

The chain uses TRBV19 and TRBJ2-7, with 12 bases aligning to TRBD2. J gave up 3 bases and V 6 bases, and 6 bases lay outside the gene matches. The CDR3 spans 15 residues. Germline-derived CDR1 and CDR2 are LNHDA and SQIVND (reference sequence). The CDR3 bases are TGTGCCAGTAGCCTACTAGCGGGAGGCCACTACGAGCAGTACTTC. It yields the protein CASSLLAGGHYEQYF.

This chain joins TRBV28 and TRBJ1-4; D perhaps matches TRBD1 (5 bases). The CDR3 runs 18 residues. CDR1 and CDR2 from the germline V gene are MDHEN and SYDVKM. The V gene lost 7 bases and the J gene lost 0 bases, with 21 bases spanning the gap. The CDR3 region has the DNA TGTGCCAGCACCCGGGGCTGGAGCCTGAGTGCAACTAATGAAAAACTGTTTTTT. Its protein is CASTRGWSLSATNEKLFF.

This clone was picked up a small number of times. The rearrangement joins TRBV20-1 to TRBJ1-4; no firm D call. V was clipped by 4 bases and J by 5 bases, with 5 bases between them. CDR3 length: 11 amino acids. CDR1 and CDR2 (germline): DFQATT, SNEGSKA (reference sequence). As DNA, the CDR3 is TGCAGTGCTAAGTTGAATGAAAAACTGTTTTTT. This sequence encodes CSAKLNEKLFF.

The chain employs TRBV25-1 and TRBJ1-2; D not resolved. The CDR3 spans 13 residues. V dropped 4 bases and J dropped 6 bases, with 12 bases sitting between them. The germline CDR1 and CDR2 sequences are MGHDK and SYGVNS. Written as DNA, the CDR3 is TGTGCCAGCAGTGCACTGACCAGAGATGGCTACACCTTC. It yields the protein CASSALTRDGYTF.

The gene calls are TRBV5-4 and TRBJ2-7; D unresolved. The CDR3 runs 14 residues. Per germline, CDR1 SGHNT and CDR2 YYREEE (reference sequence). V dropped 0 bases and J dropped 1 base, with 8 bases sitting between them. The CDR3, as DNA: TGTGCCAGCAGCTTGGCCGACCCTTCCTACGAGCAGTACTTC. It is translated as CASSLADPSYEQYF.

V and J are TRBV13 and TRBJ2-7, with D uncertain. V was pared by 2 bases and J by 3 bases, with 8 bases between. Germline values: CDR1 PRHDT, CDR2 FYEKMQ (reference sequence). This CDR3 has 13 amino acids. CDR3 DNA: TGTGCCAGCAGCTTACACCAGGACTACGAGCAGTACTTC. It translates to CASSLHQDYEQYF.

The CDR3 sequence: CASRVSSAYEQYF. The CDR3 DNA follows: TGTGCCAGCAGGGTTAGTAGTGCCTACGAGCAGTACTTC. The chain employs TRBV2 and TRBJ2-7; no clear D gene. In germline, CDR1 is SNHLY, CDR2 FYNNEI. CDR3 length: 13 amino acids. The V gene lost 6 bases and the J gene lost 2 bases, with 11 bases spanning the gap.

The chain joins TRBV20-1 to TRBJ2-1; no definite D call. Germline assignment: CDR1 DFQATT and CDR2 SNEGSKA (reference sequence). The CDR3 totals 11 residues. V lost 6 bases and J lost 9, with 12 bases in between. The chain's CDR3 is CSAHGQSEQFF. CDR3 sequence (DNA): TGCAGTGCACATGGGCAGAGTGAGCAGTTCTTC.

The chain has TRBV5-6 and TRBJ1-4; the D gene is possibly TRBD1 (6 bases). CDR1 SGHDT and CDR2 YYEEEE come from the germline V gene. The CDR3 has 17 amino acids. V shed 4 bases and J shed 5 bases, with 21 bases lying between them. CDR3 region: CASSQWVGRTENEKLFF. The CDR3 DNA sequence: TGTGCCAGCAGCCAGTGGGTCGGGAGGACAGAGAATGAAAAACTGTTTTTT.

In its sample, this clone was seen a few times. The rearrangement links TRBV9 to TRBJ2-2; 8 nucleotides line up with TRBD2. There are 16 residues in the CDR3. CDR1 is SGDLS and CDR2 is YYNGEE in the germline V gene. With V trimmed by 5 bases and J by 3 bases, 9 bases remained unmatched. For the CDR3, the DNA is TGTGCCAGCAGTGCTTCCGGGACTAGAGACACCGGGGAGCTGTTTTTT. Its translation: CASSASGTRDTGELFF.